These 9 T cell receptor beta chains originate from one sample sequenced in a study of shared clonotypes between healthy human individuals. CD45RO-negative, CCR7-selected cells formed the naive CD8 fraction, which excluded terminally differentiated effector memory CD45RA+ cells. The protocol was immunoSEQ multiplex PCR, while the TCRdb copy is restricted to in-frame clones and leaves out a portion. The repertoire has about 2.1 million clones, about 92% of them found once; the top ten carry 1.7%. The sequenced sample was naive CD8+ T cells from PBMCs. The receptor source for this set is a man between 18 and 29 years old in good health. Some clones in this sample may be carry-over from other donors' samples.

In this sample, this clone turned up once. This chain links TRBV11-2 with TRBJ2-1; the D call may be TRBD1 or TRBD2 (5 bases each). The germline V gene has CDR1 SGHAT and CDR2 FQNNGV. Trimming took off 4 bases at V and 2 bases at J, with 12 bases between the two ends. This CDR3 contains 15 residues. The CDR3 sequence is CASSWGSIPYNEQFF. The CDR3 bases are TGTGCCAGCAGCTGGGGGAGCATCCCCTACAATGAGCAGTTCTTC. The whole variable domain, remainder taken from reference TRBV11-2 and TRBJ2-1, is EAGVAQSPRYKIIEKRQSVAFWCNPISGHATLYWYQQILGQGPKLLIQFQNNGVVDDSQLPKDRFSAERLKGVDSTLKIQPAKLEDSAVYLCASSWGSIPYNEQFFGPGTRLTVL.

The J gene is TRBJ2-5, the V gene TRBV6-6, with D unresolved. The CDR3 runs 14 residues. In germline, CDR1 is MNHNY, CDR2 SVGAGI (reference sequence). Trimming left V 7 bases short and J 5 bases short, with 17 bases between. CDR3 sequence: CASKVYQSVETQYF. The CDR3 DNA reads as TGTGCCAGCAAGGTTTACCAGTCGGTGGAGACCCAGTACTTC.

The V call is TRBV10-3, the J call TRBJ2-7; 12 bases are shared with TRBD2. The germline gives CDR1 ENHRY, CDR2 SYGVKD. This CDR3 has 15 amino acids. Unmatched junction bases numbered 6, after V lost 6 bases and J lost 3 bases. CDR3 amino acids: CAIRGTSGLNYEQYF. The CDR3 DNA reads as TGTGCCATCAGAGGGACTAGCGGGCTTAACTACGAGCAGTACTTC.

This chain joins TRBV6-6 and TRBJ1-2; 7 bases match TRBD1. V trimming: 0 bases; J trimming: 4 bases; junction bases outside the gene matches: 5. This CDR3 has 15 residues. The V gene's germline CDR1 is MNHNY and CDR2 SVGAGI (reference sequence). The CDR3: CASSYSEGASYGYTF. In DNA, the CDR3 is TGTGCCAGCAGTTACTCTGAGGGGGCGAGCTATGGCTACACCTTC.

The CDR3 sequence is CATSDGAKNIQYF. CDR3 coding DNA: TGTGCCACCAGCGACGGGGCCAAAAACATTCAGTACTTC. The chain carries TRBV15 and TRBJ2-4; no clear D gene. From germline, CDR1 is LNHNV and CDR2 YYDKDF (reference sequence). Trimming cost V 5 bases and J 1 base, with 6 bases left between them. The length of the CDR3 is 13 residues. Full variable domain (outside the CDR3, taken from reference TRBV15 and TRBJ2-4): DAMVIQNPRYQVTQFGKPVTLSCSQTLNHNVMYWYQQKSSQAPKLLFHYYDKDFNNEADTPDNFQSRRPNTSFCFLDIRSPGLGDTAMYLCATSDGAKNIQYFGAGTRLSVL.

This clone came up once. The chain carries TRBV28 and TRBJ1-3; possible D gene TRBD1, 6 bases. V lost 1 base, J lost 3 bases, and 25 bases lay in between. The CDR3 length is 20 residues. Germline values: CDR1 MDHEN, CDR2 SYDVKM. This CDR3 is CASSLYPSIGTGLGGNTIYF. The CDR3 DNA reads TGTGCCAGCAGTTTATACCCTTCTATAGGAACAGGGTTGGGTGGAAACACCATATATTTT.

The rearrangement joins TRBV28 to TRBJ1-2; weak D call: TRBD1 (5 bases). Germline CDR1 is MDHEN and CDR2 is SYDVKM. V was clipped by 2 bases and J by 3 bases, with 10 bases between them. The CDR3 length is 14 residues. The CDR3: CASSLRGNYYGYTF. The CDR3 DNA sequence: TGTGCCAGCAGTTTACGGGGGAATTACTATGGCTACACCTTC.

The chain combines TRBV7-3 with TRBJ1-1; TRBD1 might be the D (6 bases). Between the trimmed V and J ends, which lost 4 bases and 4 bases, there was a span of 10 bases. CDR3 length: 13 amino acids. The V gene's germline CDR1 is SGHTA and CDR2 FQGTGA. The CDR3 reads CASSSIGGTEAFF. As DNA, the CDR3 is TGTGCCAGCAGCTCAATAGGGGGCACTGAAGCTTTCTTT.

This chain joins TRBV7-9 and TRBJ1-2, with 9 bases that match TRBD1. The CDR3 is 13 amino acids. V trimming: 5 bases; J trimming: 7 bases; junction bases outside the gene matches: 5. Germline CDR1 SEHNR, CDR2 FQNEAQ (reference sequence). The CDR3 is CASSARTGVGYTF. CDR3 DNA: TGTGCCAGCAGCGCCAGGACAGGGGTTGGCTACACCTTC.